The clone carrying this T cell receptor (beta chain) was observed a handful of times. Method: immunoSEQ multiplex PCR; TCRdb's copy keeps in-frame clones and lacks some. The data show 410,000 or so clones, approximately 91% seen once. These data originate in a study of blood T cell repertoires in COVID-19. Germline trimming cut 6 bases from V and 3 bases from J; bases unmatched to any gene: 4. The CDR3 loop spans 13 amino acids. While infection was still active, Seattle patients were enrolled and then followed longitudinally. The V gene is TRBV12-3 or TRBV12-4, the J gene TRBJ1-1; 7 bases fit TRBD1. The sample comprised peripheral blood. The clonotype originates from a middle-aged woman with COVID-19, enrolled during active disease. DNA for the CDR3: TGTGCCAGCAGCCTCCAGGGGGACACTGAAGCTTTCTTT. Translating gives CASSLQGDTEAFF.